This T cell receptor (beta chain) derives from a study of shared clonotypes between healthy human individuals. CDR1 and CDR2 from the germline V gene are GTSNPN and SVGIG (reference sequence). V dropped 4 bases and J dropped 5 bases, with 8 bases sitting between them. The CDR3 spans 11 residues. Only in-frame clones appear in the TCRdb table, and some are missing; sequencing was by immunoSEQ multiplex PCR. This table holds roughly 700,000 clones, over 65% found once. This clone has a single count. The TCR sequence derives from a woman aged 25 to 39 in good health. The sequencing sample was made of memory CD4+ T cells sorted from blood. Specified subset: CD45RA-negative fraction. This sequence joins TRBV30 and TRBJ2-5, with no clear D. The CDR3 is CAWKHGETQYF. In DNA, the CDR3 is TGTGCCTGGAAGCACGGTGAGACCCAGTACTTC. The variable domain in full, completed from reference TRBV30 and TRBJ2-5, reads SQTIHQWPATLVQPVGSPLSLECTVEGTSNPNLYWYRQAAGRGLQLLFYSVGIGQISSEVPQNLSASRPQDRQFILSSKKLLLSDSGFYLCAWKHGETQYFGPGTRLLVL.